Each of the 16 T cell receptor beta chains below was sequenced from the same sample in a study of blood T cell repertoires in COVID-19. Assay used: immunoSEQ multiplex PCR; TCRdb lists only in-frame clones, some missing. Of a few hundred thousand clones listed, approximately 78% were seen once; the top ten hold 3.4%. Sequencing was carried out using peripheral blood. These receptor sequences come from a woman between 18 and 29 years old with acute or convalescent COVID-19.

V is TRBV5-1 and J is TRBJ1-2, with D tentatively TRBD1 (5 bases). This CDR3 is built from 17 residues. V was shortened by 0 bases and J by 2 bases, with 17 bases between the two germline ends. Per germline, CDR1 SGHRS and CDR2 YFSETQ. The CDR3 DNA follows: TGCGCCAGCAGCTTGGTTCTTCGTGGGCAGGGAAACTATGGCTACACCTTC. It translates to CASSLVLRGQGNYGYTF.

J is TRBJ1-5 and V is TRBV7-2; tentatively, D is TRBD1 (5 bases). CDR1 SGHTA and CDR2 FQGNSA come from the germline V gene. CDR3 length equals 16 residues. Trimming stripped 1 base from V and 0 bases from J, with 10 bases between. CDR3 amino acids: CASSLVPGNSNQPQHF. The CDR3 bases are TGTGCCAGCAGCTTAGTACCAGGGAATAGCAATCAGCCCCAGCATTTT.

This chain links TRBV5-5 with TRBJ1-6; D is possibly TRBD1 (5 bases). Deletions cut 1 base from V and 4 bases from J, with 12 bases between. This CDR3 spans 16 amino acids. Germline V gene lookup returns CDR1 SGHKS and CDR2 YYEKEE (reference sequence). Written as DNA, the CDR3 is TGTGCCAGCAGCTTGTGGGGGGAAGGGTATAATTCACCCCTCCACTTT. As protein: CASSLWGEGYNSPLHF.

J is TRBJ2-7 and V is TRBV12-5, with 8 bases that match TRBD1. V lost 3 bases, J lost 2 bases, and 9 bases stayed unmatched. CDR1 and CDR2 (germline): LGHNT, FRNRAP. This CDR3 spans 16 amino acids. The DNA for the CDR3 is TGTGCTAGTGGTTTCCTAAACAGGGGGGCGGCCTACGAGCAGTACTTC. Its protein is CASGFLNRGAAYEQYF.

The rearrangement uses TRBV7-3 and TRBJ2-7; TRBD2 aligns across 8 bases. With 1 base clipped from V and 2 bases from J, the junction kept 1 base outside the gene matches. CDR1 and CDR2 from the germline V gene are SGHTA and FQGTGA. This CDR3 comprises 14 residues. This CDR3 is CASSLKAGAYEQYF. Written as DNA, the CDR3 is TGTGCCAGCAGCTTAAAAGCGGGGGCCTACGAGCAGTACTTC.

The V gene is TRBV4-3, the J gene TRBJ2-7; D gene ambiguous. The germline V gene has CDR1 LGHNA and CDR2 YSLEER. Trimming took off 2 bases at V and 3 bases at J, with 14 bases between the two ends. The CDR3 has 15 residues. CDR3 sequence: CASSQFLGNNYEQYF. The CDR3 coding sequence is TGCGCCAGCAGCCAATTCCTGGGCAACAACTACGAGCAGTACTTC.

This chain uses TRBV5-1 with TRBJ2-7; 8 bases are shared with TRBD2. Germline CDR1 reads SGHRS; CDR2 reads YFSETQ. With 4 bases clipped from V and 0 bases from J, the junction kept 15 bases outside the gene matches. This CDR3 has 18 amino acids. Here the CDR3 DNA reads TGCGCCAGCAGCCCACCTCTGAGGATAGCGGGAACCTCCTACGAGCAGTACTTC. This sequence encodes CASSPPLRIAGTSYEQYF.

This chain connects TRBV6-2 or TRBV6-3 to TRBJ2-1; 8 bases are shared with TRBD1. The CDR3 has 14 amino acids. Germline assignment: CDR1 MNHEY and CDR2 SVGEGT. V lost 5 bases to trimming and J lost 9 bases; unmatched junction nucleotides: 9. CDR3 sequence (DNA): TGTGCCAGCAGTCGGGGACAGGTTCGCGGTGAGCAGTTCTTC. It codes for CASSRGQVRGEQFF.

This clone appeared once. CDR3 protein: CASSQQGQGARETQYF. CDR3 coding DNA: TGCGCCAGCAGCCAACAGGGACAGGGGGCCCGGGAGACCCAGTACTTC. This chain links TRBV4-3 with TRBJ2-5, with 12 nucleotides matching TRBD1. This CDR3 has 16 residues. V gave up 2 bases and J gave up 5 bases; unmatched junction bases: 6. The germline V gene encodes CDR1 LGHNA and CDR2 YSLEER.

V usage is TRBV13 and J usage is TRBJ2-7; 13 bases fit TRBD2. V trimming: 4 bases; J trimming: 5 bases; junction bases outside the gene matches: 5. Germline CDR1 is PRHDT and CDR2 is FYEKMQ (reference sequence). The CDR3 consists of 15 residues. The CDR3 nucleotides are TGTGCCAGCAGCTCCTGGACTAGCGGGAGCCACGAGCAGTACTTC. It specifies CASSSWTSGSHEQYF.

The V and J genes are TRBV9 and TRBJ1-6; D not certain. Germline CDR1 and CDR2: SGDLS and YYNGEE. The length of the CDR3 is 13 residues. V was trimmed by 0 bases and J by 13 bases, leaving 11 bases between them. The CDR3 sequence: CASSVDEAAPLHF. As DNA, the CDR3 is TGTGCCAGCAGCGTAGATGAAGCCGCCCCCCTCCACTTT.

V usage is TRBV28 and J usage is TRBJ1-4; the match to TRBD1 covers 8 bases. V shed 5 bases, J shed 6 bases, and the junction held 8 bases outside the gene matches. This CDR3 has 15 residues. Germline loops: CDR1 MDHEN, CDR2 SYDVKM. The CDR3 region has the DNA TGTGCCAGCAGTCTGACAGGGGACCCTGATGAAAAACTGTTTTTT. As protein: CASSLTGDPDEKLFF.

This clone appeared once. The chain has TRBV30 and TRBJ2-3; TRBD2 agrees at 11 bases. Losses at the gene ends were 5 bases for V and 4 bases for J; bases not matched to a gene: 5. The CDR3 contains 14 residues. Per germline, CDR1 GTSNPN and CDR2 SVGIG (reference sequence). CDR3 bases: TGTGCCTGGGTGGGGACTAGCGGCCCAGATACGCAGTATTTT. Amino acid sequence: CAWVGTSGPDTQYF.

V is TRBV6-5 and J is TRBJ1-1; 7 bases match TRBD1. Germline CDR1 reads MNHEY; CDR2 reads SVGAGI. The CDR3 contains 13 residues. V lost 7 bases to trimming and J lost 4 bases; unmatched junction nucleotides: 6. CDR3 DNA: TGTGCCAGCATCTTTCCAGGGGGCACTGAAGCTTTCTTT. It is translated as CASIFPGGTEAFF.

The chain employs TRBV13 and TRBJ1-2; a possible D gene is TRBD1 (6 bases). V was trimmed by 3 bases and J by 1 base, leaving 15 bases between them. CDR1 is PRHDT, CDR2 FYEKMQ, per germline (reference sequence). This CDR3 region has 16 residues. CDR3 amino acids: CASSLEVDSLNYGYTF. The DNA for the CDR3 is TGTGCCAGCAGCTTGGAGGTGGACAGCCTTAACTATGGCTACACCTTC.

This chain joins TRBV29-1 and TRBJ2-7; 13 positions agree with TRBD2. Germline-derived CDR1 and CDR2 are SQVTM and ANQGSEA. The CDR3 is 15 residues long. V was clipped by 6 bases and J by 5 bases; unmatched bases: 10. CDR3 bases: TGCAGCGTCACAACGACTAGCGGGAGGAGACACGAGCAGTACTTC. It translates to CSVTTTSGRRHEQYF.